This is a list of T cell receptor beta chains from one sample in a study of blood T cell repertoires in COVID-19. Measured with immunoSEQ multiplex PCR; TCRdb has only the in-frame clones, and not every one. This table has approximately 86,000 clones, 75% to 90% appearing once. The sample consisted of peripheral blood. These receptors were collected from a woman in her seventies with acute or convalescent COVID-19. CDR3s include the opening cysteine and the closing phenylalanine or tryptophan. D genes are given only for firm matches. Clone sizes are given selectively: once, few, many, or a class where the clone is expanded.

NA	TRBV5-6	TRBD1	TRBJ2-2	CASSLAGTDRTGELFF	TGTGCCAGCAGCTTGGCCGGGACAGATCGCACCGGGGAGCTGTTTTTT
NA	TRBV25-1	NA	TRBJ1-3	CASQGWTVSGNTIYF	TGTGCCAGCCAAGGTTGGACAGTCTCTGGAAACACCATATATTTT
NA	TRBV3-1/TRBV3-2	TRBD2	TRBJ2-1	CASSQSGNSYNEQFF	TGTGCCAGCAGCCAGAGCGGGAACTCCTACAATGAGCAGTTCTTC
once	TRBV28	TRBD1	TRBJ2-2	CASRFQGAPTGELFF	TGTGCCAGCAGATTCCAGGGGGCCCCCACCGGGGAGCTGTTTTTT
NA	TRBV7-8	TRBD2	TRBJ2-7	CASSLVSVLAGSYEQYF	TGTGCCAGCAGCTTAGTTTCGGTACTAGCGGGCTCCTACGAGCAGTACTTC
NA	TRBV11-3	NA	TRBJ2-2	CASSSGFGTGELFF	TGTGCCAGCAGCTCAGGATTTGGAACCGGGGAGCTGTTTTTT
NA	TRBV7-2	NA	TRBJ1-5	CASSLVPRVNQPQHF	TGTGCCAGCAGCTTAGTTCCCAGGGTCAATCAGCCCCAGCATTTT
NA	TRBV29-1	TRBD1	TRBJ2-1	CSGDRDYGNEQFF	TGCAGCGGGGACAGGGACTACGGCAATGAGCAGTTCTTC
NA	TRBV18	NA	TRBJ1-1	CASSRRENTEAFF	TGTGCCAGCTCCCGGAGGGAAAACACTGAAGCTTTCTTT
NA	TRBV4-1	TRBD1	TRBJ1-6	CASSQEPPPGQNSPLHF	TGCGCCAGCAGCCAAGAACCACCCCCGGGACAGAATTCACCCCTCCACTTT
NA	TRBV5-1	TRBD2	TRBJ2-5	CASSGGLKGLAGSYQETQYF	TGCGCCAGCAGTGGAGGCCTCAAGGGACTAGCGGGGTCGTACCAAGAGACCCAGTACTTC
NA	TRBV6-5	NA	TRBJ2-2	CASSRELNTGELFF	TGTGCCAGCAGCAGGGAATTGAACACCGGGGAGCTGTTTTTT
NA	TRBV7-9	NA	TRBJ1-2	CASSLALGRANYGYTF	TGTGCCAGCAGCTTAGCGCTGGGCAGGGCGAACTATGGCTACACCTTC
NA	TRBV6-5	TRBD1	TRBJ1-2	CASTRTGASYGYTF	TGTGCCAGCACCAGGACAGGGGCCAGCTATGGCTACACCTTC
few	TRBV3-1/TRBV3-2	NA	TRBJ2-7	CASSQDRRKEQYF	TGTGCCAGCAGCCAAGACAGGAGGAAGGAGCAGTACTTC
many	TRBV6-5	NA	TRBJ2-3	CASTSDYGLTDTQYF	TGTGCCAGCACTTCGGACTATGGCTTGACAGATACGCAGTATTTT
NA	TRBV14	TRBD2	TRBJ2-7	CASSQDTGRGEQYF	TGTGCCAGCAGCCAAGACACTGGGCGGGGGGAGCAGTACTTC
NA	TRBV18	NA	TRBJ1-2	CASSPSLYRTDYGYTF	TGTGCCAGCTCACCAAGTCTTTACAGGACAGACTATGGCTACACCTTC
NA	TRBV5-1	NA	TRBJ2-2	CASSLGDRANTGELFF	TGCGCCAGCAGCTTGGGTGACAGAGCGAACACCGGGGAGCTGTTTTTT
NA	TRBV7-7	TRBD1	TRBJ2-2	CASSLRTGGGGELFF	TGTGCCAGCAGCTTACGGACAGGGGGTGGCGGGGAGCTGTTTTTT
NA	TRBV11-2	NA	TRBJ2-3	CASSLGQTFTDTQYF	TGTGCCAGCAGCTTAGGGCAGACTTTCACAGATACGCAGTATTTT
NA	TRBV5-1	TRBD1	TRBJ2-2	CASSTDRAANTGELFF	TGCGCCAGCAGCACTGACAGGGCGGCGAACACCGGGGAGCTGTTTTTT
NA	TRBV13	TRBD1	TRBJ1-6	CASSFSRTGLSPLHF	TGTGCCAGCAGCTTCTCCCGGACAGGGTTATCACCCCTCCACTTT
NA	TRBV6-6	TRBD2	TRBJ2-1	CASSSGVSGIYNEQFF	TGTGCCAGCAGTTCTGGTGTTAGCGGGATATACAATGAGCAGTTCTTC
NA	TRBV2	NA	TRBJ1-2	CASFRRGNNGYTF	TGTGCCAGCTTCCGCAGGGGTAATAATGGCTACACCTTC
few	TRBV4-3	NA	TRBJ1-3	CASSQDWAASGNTIYF	TGCGCCAGCAGCCAAGATTGGGCCGCCTCTGGAAACACCATATATTTT
NA	TRBV11-2	NA	TRBJ1-2	CASSLGPGHHGYGYTF	TGTGCCAGCAGCTTAGGGCCGGGACACCACGGCTATGGCTACACCTTC
NA	TRBV15	TRBD1	TRBJ1-1	CATSRDLGTGGTEAFF	TGTGCCACCAGCAGAGATCTGGGGACAGGGGGCACTGAAGCTTTCTTT
NA	TRBV20-1	TRBD1	TRBJ1-5	CSALTGLAQHF	TGCAGTGCTCTGACAGGGTTAGCCCAGCATTTT
NA	TRBV10-1	NA	TRBJ1-5	CASSEGGGNNQPQHF	TGCGCCAGCAGTGAGGGGGGGGGAAACAATCAGCCCCAGCATTTT
NA	TRBV7-2	NA	TRBJ1-1	CASSSHSDRNTEAFF	TGTGCCAGCAGCTCTCACTCCGACAGAAACACTGAAGCTTTCTTT
NA	TRBV27	TRBD1	TRBJ1-6	CASSLDRGNSPLHF	TGTGCCAGCAGTTTAGACAGGGGGAATTCACCCCTCCACTTT
NA	TRBV19	NA	TRBJ1-1	CASSPTQGPNRPEAFF	TGTGCCAGTAGTCCCACACAGGGACCCAATCGGCCTGAAGCTTTCTTT
NA	TRBV10-3	TRBD1	TRBJ1-1	CAISESGTGGTEAFF	TGTGCCATCAGTGAGTCAGGGACAGGGGGCACTGAAGCTTTCTTT
NA	TRBV9	TRBD1	TRBJ2-2	CASSTRGQPLPVVGTGELFF	TGTGCCAGCAGCACAAGGGGACAGCCACTACCCGTGGTGGGCACCGGGGAGCTGTTTTTT
NA	TRBV6-5	NA	TRBJ1-2	CASQGDYGYTF	TGTGCCAGTCAGGGTGACTATGGCTACACCTTC
NA	TRBV30	NA	TRBJ2-7	CAWSMRGGGEQYF	TGTGCCTGGAGTATGAGAGGGGGGGGCGAGCAGTACTTC
NA	TRBV15	NA	TRBJ1-3	CATSRERPGNTIYF	TGTGCCACCAGCAGAGAGAGGCCGGGAAACACCATATATTTT
NA	TRBV7-2	NA	TRBJ2-5	CASSVPALTGRRTQYF	TGTGCCAGCAGCGTTCCCGCCTTGACAGGACGGAGGACCCAGTACTTC
once	TRBV19	NA	TRBJ1-5	CASSIGTATNQPQHF	TGTGCCAGTAGTATCGGTACCGCTACCAATCAGCCCCAGCATTTT
NA	TRBV5-1	NA	TRBJ2-2	CASSLDAGALNTGELFF	TGCGCCAGCAGCTTGGATGCAGGGGCGCTAAACACCGGGGAGCTGTTTTTT
NA	TRBV5-5	TRBD2	TRBJ2-2	CASSFAASGANTGELFF	TGTGCCAGCAGCTTTGCGGCTAGCGGGGCGAACACCGGGGAGCTGTTTTTT
NA	TRBV6-4	TRBD1	TRBJ2-6	CASSEWDSIISGANVLTF	TGTGCCAGCAGTGAGTGGGACAGCATAATCTCTGGGGCCAACGTCCTGACTTTC
once	TRBV12-3/TRBV12-4	TRBD1	TRBJ2-7	CASSLKTGSGKYF	TGTGCCAGCAGTCTAAAGACAGGGTCAGGGAAGTACTTC
few	TRBV15	NA	TRBJ1-3	CATSRDITGSGNTIYF	TGTGCCACCAGCAGGGACATCACAGGGTCTGGAAACACCATATATTTT
few	TRBV19	TRBD1	TRBJ1-4	CASSMRQGRGEKLFF	TGTGCCAGTAGTATGAGACAGGGGAGGGGTGAAAAACTGTTTTTT
NA	TRBV19	NA	TRBJ1-5	CASSGGVVQPQHF	TGTGCCAGTAGTGGGGGGGTAGTACAGCCCCAGCATTTT
once	TRBV24-1	NA	TRBJ1-2	CATSDRSEANYGYTF	TGTGCCACCAGTGATCGCTCCGAGGCCAACTATGGCTACACCTTC
NA	TRBV27	NA	TRBJ2-6	CASSLYGTQGRSGANVLTF	TGTGCCAGCAGTTTATACGGAACTCAGGGTAGGTCTGGGGCCAACGTCCTGACTTTC
NA	TRBV2	TRBD2	TRBJ2-1	CASDSGTSGYNEQFF	TGTGCCAGCGATTCCGGGACTAGCGGCTACAATGAGCAGTTCTTC
NA	TRBV3-1/TRBV3-2	TRBD2	TRBJ2-3	CASSQGLAETDTQYF	TGTGCCAGCAGCCAAGGACTAGCGGAGACAGATACGCAGTATTTT
NA	TRBV19	NA	TRBJ1-5	CASSMGQTSPSNQPQHF	TGTGCCAGTAGTATGGGACAAACATCCCCTAGCAATCAGCCCCAGCATTTT
NA	TRBV6-1	TRBD1	TRBJ2-1	CASSEVGRGLARAGANEQFF	TGTGCCAGCAGTGAAGTTGGCAGGGGGCTGGCTAGAGCTGGGGCCAATGAGCAGTTCTTC
few	TRBV14	TRBD2	TRBJ2-5	CASSPSGRSGETQYF	TGTGCCAGCAGCCCTAGCGGGAGAAGCGGGGAGACCCAGTACTTC
NA	TRBV28	NA	TRBJ1-3	CASTWRQTSSGNTIYF	TGTGCCAGCACATGGAGACAGACAAGCTCTGGAAACACCATATATTTT
NA	TRBV19	TRBD2	TRBJ2-5	CASSLSGRGETQYF	TGTGCCAGTAGTCTTAGCGGGAGGGGGGAGACCCAGTACTTC
NA	TRBV25-1	TRBD2	TRBJ2-3	CASSESSGSADTQYF	TGTGCCAGCAGTGAATCTAGCGGGAGCGCAGATACGCAGTATTTT
NA	TRBV6-2/TRBV6-3	TRBD2	TRBJ2-1	CASSGTSGTISYNEQFF	TGTGCCAGCAGTGGGACTAGCGGGACAATCTCCTACAATGAGCAGTTCTTC
NA	TRBV19	NA	TRBJ1-2	CASSIEPQNFYGYTF	TGTGCCAGTAGTATAGAGCCACAGAACTTCTATGGCTACACCTTC
NA	TRBV7-6	NA	TRBJ2-7	CASSLEPGSSYEQYF	TGTGCCAGCAGCTTAGAGCCGGGAAGCTCCTACGAGCAGTACTTC